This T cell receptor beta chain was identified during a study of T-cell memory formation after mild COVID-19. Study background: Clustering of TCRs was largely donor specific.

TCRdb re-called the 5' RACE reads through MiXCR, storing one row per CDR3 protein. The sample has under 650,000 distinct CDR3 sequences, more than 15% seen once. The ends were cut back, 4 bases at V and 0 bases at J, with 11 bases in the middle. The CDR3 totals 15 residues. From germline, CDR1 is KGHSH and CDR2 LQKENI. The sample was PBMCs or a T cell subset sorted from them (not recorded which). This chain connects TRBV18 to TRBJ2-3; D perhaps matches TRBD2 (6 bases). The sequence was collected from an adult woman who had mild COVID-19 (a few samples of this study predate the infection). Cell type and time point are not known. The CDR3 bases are TGTGCCAGCTCACTCAGACTAGTGAGCACAGATACGCAGTATTTT. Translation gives CASSLRLVSTDTQYF.